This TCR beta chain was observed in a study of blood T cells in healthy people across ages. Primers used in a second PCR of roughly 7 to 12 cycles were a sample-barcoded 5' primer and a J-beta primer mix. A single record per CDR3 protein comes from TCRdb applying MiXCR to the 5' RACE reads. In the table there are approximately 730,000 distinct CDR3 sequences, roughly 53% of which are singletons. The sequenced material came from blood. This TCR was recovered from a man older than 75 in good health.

The CDR3 DNA sequence: TGTGCCAGCAGCTTGTCTAGCGGGAGGGTGTACCAAGAGACCCAGTACTTC. As protein: CASSLSSGRVYQETQYF. This chain links TRBV13 with TRBJ2-5, with 12 bases that match TRBD2. Trimming took 3 bases from V and 0 from J; bases not matched to a gene: 5. Per the germline V gene, CDR1 is PRHDT and CDR2 is FYEKMQ (reference sequence). CDR3 size: 17 residues.